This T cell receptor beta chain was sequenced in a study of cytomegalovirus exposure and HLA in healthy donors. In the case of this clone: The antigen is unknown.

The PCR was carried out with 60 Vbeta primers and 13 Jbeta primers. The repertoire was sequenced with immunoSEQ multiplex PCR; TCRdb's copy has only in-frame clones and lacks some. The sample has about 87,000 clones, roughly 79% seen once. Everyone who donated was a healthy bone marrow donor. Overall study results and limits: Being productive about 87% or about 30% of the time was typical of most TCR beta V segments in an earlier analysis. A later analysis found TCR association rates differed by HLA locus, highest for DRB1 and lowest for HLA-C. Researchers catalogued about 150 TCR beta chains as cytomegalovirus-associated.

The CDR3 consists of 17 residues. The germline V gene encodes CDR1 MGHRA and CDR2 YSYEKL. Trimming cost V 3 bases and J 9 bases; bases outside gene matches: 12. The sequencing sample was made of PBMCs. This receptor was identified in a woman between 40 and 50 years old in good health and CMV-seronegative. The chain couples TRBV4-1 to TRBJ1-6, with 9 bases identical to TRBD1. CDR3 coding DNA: TGCGCCAGCAGCCAGGCCCTCGGGACAGGGTTTTCTTCACCCCTCCACTTT. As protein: CASSQALGTGFSSPLHF.